The next 29 T cell receptor beta chains were all read from a single sample in a study of T cells after posttransplantation cyclophosphamide (dated by TCRdb to about 2016). The library was prepared using the immunoSEQ multiplex PCR assay. Held by TCRdb, this immuneACCESS table contains in-frame sequences only and omits some clones. Under half of the omission traces to an unresolved V gene where checked; the cause of the rest is unknown. This sample gives 10,000 to 12,000 clones in total; around 86% of them show up just once. Together, the top ten hold 27% of the sample. What the treatment or condition label conveys for this sample: high-dose cyclophosphamide on days +3 and +4 as single-agent GVHD prophylaxis. Busulfan and fludarabine conditioning, a related or unrelated marrow graft, and cyclophosphamide on days +3 and +4 were given to PTCy patients. Sequenced here: CD4+ T cells sorted from PBMCs, sampled after allogeneic stem cell transplant with posttransplant cyclophosphamide. These receptors were taken from a male patient in his thirties who received an allogeneic stem cell transplant from a related donor, was CMV-positive, and had acute GVHD only. In patients who had a transplant, some T cells may come from the graft donor.

The J gene is TRBJ1-3, the V gene TRBV30; D is unresolved. The CDR3 spans 14 residues. Trimming took off 1 base at V and 7 bases at J, with 14 bases between the two ends. Germline CDR1 GTSNPN, CDR2 SVGIG (reference sequence). The CDR3 DNA reads TGTGCCTGGAGTGCCCCGACACGGGGTAACACCATATATTTT. Its protein is CAWSAPTRGNTIYF.

The V and J genes are TRBV29-1 and TRBJ1-2, with unresolved D. CDR3 size: 11 residues. The V and J ends lost 8 bases and 4 bases respectively, with 11 bases between them. In germline, CDR1 is SQVTM, CDR2 ANQGSEA. CDR3 amino acids: CSFRLAYGYTF. The CDR3 DNA is TGCAGCTTCCGTTTGGCCTATGGCTACACCTTC.

This sequence joins TRBV11-1 and TRBJ2-7, with 8 bases lining up with TRBD2. V lost 5 bases, J lost 7 bases, and 16 bases stayed unmatched. This CDR3 has 16 residues. CDR1 and CDR2 from the germline V gene are SGHAT and FQDESV (reference sequence). CDR3 DNA: TGTGCCAGCAGCCCCCCCCGGGGGGGACTATCGGGAGAGCAGTACTTC. Its translation is CASSPPRGGLSGEQYF.

The V gene is TRBV7-2, the J gene TRBJ2-1; 7 bases fit TRBD1. The CDR3 is 14 residues long. Germline lookup yields CDR1 SGHTA and CDR2 FQGNSA. V lost 5 bases, J lost 7 bases, and 8 bases stayed unmatched. The CDR3 nucleotides read TGTGCCAGCAGCGGTACAGGGGTGGGAAATGAGCAGTTCTTC. This gives the protein CASSGTGVGNEQFF.

The gene calls are TRBV28 and TRBJ1-1, with D perhaps TRBD1 (6 bases). CDR1 and CDR2 (germline): MDHEN, SYDVKM. The CDR3 runs to 14 residues. V was trimmed by 5 bases and J by 5 bases, leaving 15 bases between them. CDR3 sequence reads: CASSLSSQGTEAFF. CDR3 coding DNA: TGTGCCAGCAGTCTATCCTCCCAGGGGACTGAAGCTTTCTTT.

The genes are TRBV10-3 and TRBJ1-6; 7 bases line up with TRBD1. The trim removed 6 bases at V and 9 bases at J, leaving 11 bases unmatched. This CDR3 is built from 15 residues. Germline CDR1 is ENHRY and CDR2 is SYGVKD. The CDR3 DNA reads TGTGCCATCAGGCCTCAGGGGGGAAGTTTTTCACCCCTCCACTTT. Its translation is CAIRPQGGSFSPLHF.

The chain has TRBV2 and TRBJ1-1, with D possibly TRBD1 on 5 matching bases. The CDR3 has 13 residues. V was trimmed by 0 bases and J by 4 bases, leaving 6 bases between them. CDR1 and CDR2 from the germline V gene are SNHLY and FYNNEI. The CDR3 spells CASSEARATEAFF. For the CDR3, the DNA is TGTGCCAGCAGTGAAGCCAGGGCCACTGAAGCTTTCTTT.

The chain uses TRBV5-6 and TRBJ2-3; 8 positions agree with TRBD2. Unmatched junction bases numbered 13, after V lost 5 bases and J lost 2 bases. The germline gives CDR1 SGHDT, CDR2 YYEEEE. CDR3 size: 17 residues. The CDR3 loop is CASRAGPSGGNTDTQYF. The DNA for the CDR3 is TGTGCCAGCAGGGCGGGTCCCAGCGGGGGTAACACAGATACGCAGTATTTT. The full variable domain, its missing parts supplied by reference TRBV5-6 and TRBJ2-3, is DAGVTQSPTHLIKTRGQQVTLRCSPKSGHDTVSWYQQALGQGPQFIFQYYEEEERQRGNFPDRFSGHQFPNYSSELNVNALLLGDSALYLCASRAGPSGGNTDTQYFGPGTRLTVL.

The chain carries TRBV5-1 and TRBJ2-7; weak D call: TRBD1 (5 bases). Trimming took off 0 bases at V and 1 base at J, with 11 bases between the two ends. Germline lookup yields CDR1 SGHRS and CDR2 YFSETQ. The length of the CDR3 is 15 residues. CDR3 in amino acids: CASSLGYRPSYEQYF. The DNA for the CDR3 is TGCGCCAGCAGCTTGGGGTACAGGCCTTCCTACGAGCAGTACTTC.

V usage is TRBV7-2 and J usage is TRBJ2-1, with 7 bases matching TRBD2. CDR3 length: 15 residues. Germline-derived CDR1 and CDR2 are SGHTA and FQGNSA. V was clipped by 5 bases and J by 7 bases; unmatched bases: 11. The CDR3 DNA reads as TGTGCCAGCAGCCTCCGCTGGGGGGGGAGTAATGAGCAGTTCTTC. It yields the protein CASSLRWGGSNEQFF.

This rearrangement joins TRBV30 to TRBJ1-5, with 7 bases matching TRBD1. V shed 5 bases and J 2 bases; nucleotides not matched to a gene: 6. CDR1 and CDR2 from the germline V gene are GTSNPN and SVGIG (reference sequence). The CDR3 loop spans 14 amino acids. The CDR3 region has the DNA TGTGCCTGGGGCCGACAGGGCGGCAATCAGCCCCAGCATTTT. Translating gives CAWGRQGGNQPQHF.

The chain joins TRBV6-5 to TRBJ1-4, with unresolved D. With 4 bases removed from V and 4 bases from J, the gap between germline ends came to 13 bases. CDR3 length equals 15 residues. Germline CDR1 and CDR2: MNHEY and SVGAGI. In DNA, the CDR3 is TGTGCCAGCAGTTTGGAGGGATTCAGTAATGAAAAACTGTTTTTT. Translated, it gives CASSLEGFSNEKLFF.

This chain joins TRBV6-1 and TRBJ2-6; tentatively, D is TRBD1 (6 bases). Trimming shortened V by 4 bases and J by 11 bases, and 12 bases separated the two germline ends. This CDR3 comprises 13 residues. Germline V gives CDR1 MNHNS, CDR2 SASEGT. The CDR3 nucleotides read TGTGCCAGCAGTGTTACAGGGTCAGACGTCCTGACTTTC. Its translation is CASSVTGSDVLTF.

The rearrangement links TRBV11-3 to TRBJ2-5, with 14 bases matching TRBD2. Germline CDR1 SGHNT, CDR2 YENEEA. The CDR3 runs to 18 residues. V lost 1 base, J lost 2 bases, and 6 bases stayed unmatched. CDR3 in DNA: TGTGCCAGCAGCTTAGGCATGGGACTAGCGGGGGTGCAAGAGACCCAGTACTTC. Protein: CASSLGMGLAGVQETQYF.

The genes are TRBV15 and TRBJ1-2; maybe TRBD1 (6 bases). Looked up from germline, CDR1 is LNHNV and CDR2 is YYDKDF (reference sequence). This CDR3 is 13 amino acids long. The germline V and J ends were trimmed by 3 bases and 6 bases, with 11 bases remaining between them. Written as DNA, the CDR3 is TGTGCCACCAGCAGCACGGGGGGCGATGGCTACACCTTC. Protein: CATSSTGGDGYTF. The complete variable domain, with remaining parts taken from reference TRBV15 and TRBJ1-2, reads DAMVIQNPRYQVTQFGKPVTLSCSQTLNHNVMYWYQQKSSQAPKLLFHYYDKDFNNEADTPDNFQSRRPNTSFCFLDIRSPGLGDTAMYLCATSSTGGDGYTFGSGTRLTVV.

CDR3 sequence (DNA): TGTGCCAGCAGTTCTCGGCCAGGGGTGGGCACTGAAGCTTTCTTT. Its translation is CASSSRPGVGTEAFF. The chain links TRBV7-2 to TRBJ1-1; D possibly corresponds to TRBD1 (6 bases). Trimming took off 6 bases at V and 4 bases at J, with 18 bases between the two ends. The germline gives CDR1 SGHTA, CDR2 FQGNSA. CDR3 length: 15 residues.

J is TRBJ2-4 and V is TRBV21-1; TRBD2 reflects the table's D call only, with no check against the DNA. TRBV21-1 is designated a pseudogene. CDR3 length: 16 amino acids. CDR3 in amino acids: CASSTQGGGTKNIQYF. For the CDR3, the DNA is TGTGCCAGCAGCACTCAAGGGGGGGGCACCAAAAACATTCAGTACTTC.

The J gene is TRBJ2-7, the V gene TRBV2; D possibly corresponds to TRBD2 (6 bases). This CDR3 has 15 amino acids. Trimming shortened V by 8 bases and J by 1 base, and 18 bases separated the two germline ends. Germline CDR1 reads SNHLY; CDR2 reads FYNNEI. CDR3 loop: CASSLAASGSYEQYF. CDR3 bases: TGTGCCAGCTCCCTCGCGGCAAGCGGGTCCTACGAGCAGTACTTC.

The rearrangement joins TRBV7-9 to TRBJ2-7; 8 nucleotides match TRBD1. In germline, CDR1 is SEHNR, CDR2 FQNEAQ (reference sequence). The CDR3 totals 15 residues. The J segment lost 3 bases and the V segment lost 2 bases, leaving 6 bases of the junction unmatched. Here the CDR3 reads CASSLPIGQGYEQYF. The CDR3 DNA sequence: TGTGCCAGCAGCTTACCAATCGGACAGGGCTACGAGCAGTACTTC.

The chain has TRBV6-5 and TRBJ2-1; 8 positions match TRBD2. The CDR3 is 14 residues long. The germline CDR1 and CDR2 sequences are MNHEY and SVGAGI. J was trimmed by 7 bases and V by 5 bases; bases with no gene match: 7. The CDR3 loop reads CASSASGGRNEQFF. Written as DNA, the CDR3 is TGTGCCAGCAGTGCGTCGGGGGGGCGGAATGAGCAGTTCTTC.

V is TRBV6-6 and J is TRBJ2-7; 8 bases align to TRBD2. Trimming took 5 bases from V and 4 from J; bases not matched to a gene: 7. Germline assignment: CDR1 MNHNY and CDR2 SVGAGI (reference sequence). The CDR3 is made up of 14 amino acids. The CDR3 is CASSVSRGDYEQYF. The CDR3 DNA reads TGTGCCAGCAGTGTGTCGCGGGGGGATTACGAGCAGTACTTC.

This clone was seen just once. The CDR3 DNA follows: TGTGCCAGCAGCTCCCGACAGGGGGGTACTGAAGCTTTCTTT. Residues: CASSSRQGGTEAFF. V gene TRBV7-6 combines with J gene TRBJ1-1, with TRBD1 matching over 9 bases. The CDR3 covers 14 residues. With 4 bases clipped from V and 5 bases from J, the junction kept 5 bases outside the gene matches. Per germline, CDR1 SGHVS and CDR2 FNYEAQ.

This chain joins TRBV12-5 and TRBJ2-2; unclear D gene. The germline V and J ends were trimmed by 3 bases and 7 bases, with 6 bases remaining between them. The CDR3 extends over 12 amino acids. The germline CDR1 and CDR2 sequences are LGHNT and FRNRAP. The CDR3 DNA follows: TGTGCTAGTGGTTTATCAGTCGGGGAGCTGTTTTTT. Encoded protein: CASGLSVGELFF.

This clone was counted only a few times. The V call is TRBV6-5, the J call TRBJ1-1; tentative D call: TRBD1 (6 bases). CDR3 length equals 13 residues. V shed 4 bases and J shed 1 base, with 7 bases lying between them. Germline V gene sequence: CDR1 MNHEY, CDR2 SVGAGI. In DNA form, the CDR3 reads TGTGCCAGCAGTTGGGGGCAGAACACTGAAGCTTTCTTT. Translation: CASSWGQNTEAFF.

J is TRBJ2-2 and V is TRBV5-6; 9 nucleotides agree with TRBD1. With 4 bases clipped from V and 4 bases from J, the junction kept 8 bases outside the gene matches. CDR3 length: 16 residues. Looked up from germline, CDR1 is SGHDT and CDR2 is YYEEEE. The CDR3 nucleotides read TGTGCCAGCAGCCCACAGGGGGCAGGGGTCACCGGGGAGCTGTTTTTT. Amino acid sequence: CASSPQGAGVTGELFF.

The chain recombines TRBV6-6 with TRBJ2-5, with D perhaps matching TRBD2 (5 bases). CDR3 length equals 14 residues. Trimming pared 1 base from V and 4 bases from J, leaving 10 bases between. Germline-derived CDR1 and CDR2 are MNHNY and SVGAGI (reference sequence). Written as DNA, the CDR3 is TGTGCCAGCAGTTACTTCGGACTGCTAGAGACCCAGTACTTC. This sequence encodes CASSYFGLLETQYF.

This clone has more than one count but fewer than ten. This rearrangement joins TRBV7-9 to TRBJ1-6; no reliable D call. Germline assignment: CDR1 SEHNR and CDR2 FQNEAQ (reference sequence). The V and J ends lost 3 bases and 10 bases respectively, with 7 bases between them. CDR3 length equals 12 residues. Here the CDR3 DNA reads TGTGCCAGCAGCTTCCCCCGGTCACCCCTCCACTTT. Translated: CASSFPRSPLHF.

The chain employs TRBV6-5 and TRBJ1-1, with a weak D call TRBD1 (6 bases). The CDR3 has 14 amino acids. With 0 bases removed from V and 8 bases from J, the gap between germline ends came to 13 bases. Germline CDR1 and CDR2: MNHEY and SVGAGI. The CDR3 region has the DNA TGTGCCAGCAGTTACTCCCCAGGACAGTCGGAAGCTTTCTTT. Its translation: CASSYSPGQSEAFF.

The chain joins TRBV18 to TRBJ2-7; 7 nucleotides align to TRBD1. Trimming cost V 3 bases and J 5 bases; bases outside gene matches: 4. This CDR3 is built from 13 residues. CDR1 is KGHSH, CDR2 LQKENI, per germline. In DNA, the CDR3 is TGTGCCAGCTCACCGGGGCAGGGGGACGAGCAGTACTTC. As protein: CASSPGQGDEQYF.